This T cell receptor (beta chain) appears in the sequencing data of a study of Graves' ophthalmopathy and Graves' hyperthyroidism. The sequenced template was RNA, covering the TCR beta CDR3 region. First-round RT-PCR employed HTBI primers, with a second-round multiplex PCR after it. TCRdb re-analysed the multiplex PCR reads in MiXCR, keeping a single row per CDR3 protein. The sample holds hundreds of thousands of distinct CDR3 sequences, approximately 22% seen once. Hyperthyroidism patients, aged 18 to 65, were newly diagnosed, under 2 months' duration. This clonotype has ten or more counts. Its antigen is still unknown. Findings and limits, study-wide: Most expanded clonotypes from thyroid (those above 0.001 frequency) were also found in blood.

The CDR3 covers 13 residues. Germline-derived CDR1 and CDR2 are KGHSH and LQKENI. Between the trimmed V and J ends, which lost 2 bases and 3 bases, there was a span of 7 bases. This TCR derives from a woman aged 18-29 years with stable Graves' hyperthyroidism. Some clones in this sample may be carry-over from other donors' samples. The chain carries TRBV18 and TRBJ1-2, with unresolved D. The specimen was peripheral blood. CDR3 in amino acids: CASSPGVDYGYTF. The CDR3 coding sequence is TGTGCCAGCTCACCAGGGGTGGACTATGGCTACACCTTC.